The 21 T cell receptor beta chains reported below all come from one sample, sequenced in a study of cytomegalovirus exposure and HLA in healthy donors. The study ran its PCR with 60 Vbeta and 13 Jbeta primers. Some clones are missing from TCRdb's copy, which holds only in-frame ones; the method was immunoSEQ multiplex PCR. Of roughly 130,000 clones in the sample, about 8.5% were seen once. The sequencing input was PBMCs. These TCRs come from a man aged 35 to 55 in good health and CMV-seronegative.

This clone was counted only a few times. The V and J genes are TRBV30 and TRBJ2-5; a weak D match, TRBD2 (6 bases). With 1 base removed from V and 4 bases from J, the gap between germline ends came to 13 bases. The CDR3 totals 14 residues. CDR1 is GTSNPN, CDR2 SVGIG, per germline (reference sequence). The CDR3 here is CAWSADYILETQYF. The CDR3 DNA is TGTGCCTGGAGTGCGGACTATATTCTAGAGACCCAGTACTTC.

Only a few counts were recorded for this clone. J is TRBJ2-3 and V is TRBV6-5; D uncertain. The CDR3 contains 15 residues. Between the trimmed V and J ends, which lost 4 bases and 0 bases, there was a span of 11 bases. Germline V gene data show CDR1 as MNHEY and CDR2 as SVGAGI. CDR3 protein: CASSLSVASTDTQYF. For the CDR3, the DNA is TGTGCCAGCAGTTTGTCAGTCGCTAGCACAGATACGCAGTATTTT.

This clone has a handful of counts. The chain combines TRBV6-6 with TRBJ1-4; D is undetermined. Germline V gives CDR1 MNHNY, CDR2 SVGAGI (reference sequence). The germline V and J ends were trimmed by 3 bases and 8 bases, with 16 bases remaining between them. The CDR3 runs to 15 residues. The CDR3 is CASSYEGQVGEKLFF. CDR3 DNA sequence: TGTGCCAGCAGTTATGAGGGTCAGGTTGGAGAAAAACTGTTTTTT.

The V call is TRBV27, the J call TRBJ2-5; 10 bases are shared with TRBD1. Germline V gene data show CDR1 as MNHEY and CDR2 as SMNVEV (reference sequence). The V gene end was trimmed by 4 bases and the J gene end by 1 base; junction bases not matched to a gene: 15. The CDR3 runs 19 residues. The CDR3 region is CASSSRLTGQGWIQETQYF. For the CDR3, the DNA is TGTGCCAGCAGTTCCCGCCTCACGGGACAGGGGTGGATCCAAGAGACCCAGTACTTC.

This clone has only a few counts. The chain joins TRBV5-5 to TRBJ2-1; TRBD2 aligns across 12 bases. V lost 0 bases to trimming and J lost 2 bases; unmatched junction nucleotides: 3. This CDR3 is built from 17 residues. The germline CDR1 and CDR2 sequences are SGHKS and YYEKEE (reference sequence). The CDR3 DNA follows: TGTGCCAGCAGCTTGGGCCTAGCGGGGGGGCCCTACAATGAGCAGTTCTTC. This codes for CASSLGLAGGPYNEQFF.

The chain links TRBV19 to TRBJ2-5; 10 bases are shared with TRBD2. Looked up from germline, CDR1 is LNHDA and CDR2 is SQIVND (reference sequence). The CDR3 has 13 residues. V lost 7 bases and J lost 11; bases outside the gene matches: 10. The CDR3 protein is CASKVAGGLEQYF. As DNA, the CDR3 is TGTGCCAGTAAAGTAGCGGGAGGCCTGGAGCAGTACTTC. Complete variable domain (other parts from reference TRBV19 and TRBJ2-5): DGGITQSPKYLFRKEGQNVTLSCEQNLNHDAMYWYRQDPGQGLRLIYYSQIVNDFQKGDIAEGYSVSREKKESFPLTVTSAQKNPTAFYLCASKVAGGLEQYFGPGTRLLVL.

This clone was detected a few times. The rearrangement joins TRBV6-5 to TRBJ1-6; D remains unclear. Germline CDR1 MNHEY, CDR2 SVGAGI. The V end was cut by 6 bases, the J end by 0 bases, with 6 bases between. The CDR3 spans 14 residues. The CDR3 region is CASRPSSYNSPLHF. The DNA for the CDR3 is TGTGCCAGCAGGCCCAGCTCCTATAATTCACCCCTCCACTTT.

This clone was counted only a few times. V is TRBV6-6 and J is TRBJ1-1; 8 bases line up with TRBD1. The germline V gene encodes CDR1 MNHNY and CDR2 SVGAGI (reference sequence). This CDR3 is built from 16 residues. V lost 4 bases to trimming and J lost 2 bases; unmatched junction nucleotides: 9. CDR3 bases: TGTGCCAGCAGTTCCCTAACTGGACAGGGCAACACTGAAGCTTTCTTT. It translates to CASSSLTGQGNTEAFF.

The chain uses TRBV5-1 and TRBJ1-1, with TRBD1 as a possible D gene (5 bases). Trimming took 1 base from V and 2 from J, leaving 15 bases between them. There are 16 residues in the CDR3. CDR1 and CDR2 from the germline V gene are SGHRS and YFSETQ. DNA for the CDR3: TGCGCCAGCAGCTTGAGGTCAGGGAGGCAAAACACTGAAGCTTTCTTT. Its protein product is CASSLRSGRQNTEAFF.

The chain carries TRBV5-1 and TRBJ1-5; unclear D gene. The CDR3 contains 15 residues. V lost 4 bases and J lost 6, with 17 bases in between. Germline V gene data show CDR1 as SGHRS and CDR2 as YFSETQ. The CDR3 region is CASSPGTGGGQPQHF. CDR3 DNA sequence: TGCGCCAGCAGCCCTGGTACGGGCGGAGGTCAGCCCCAGCATTTT.

This clone was observed at least ten times. The chain couples TRBV5-1 to TRBJ2-2; 9 bases line up with TRBD2. The V gene's germline CDR1 is SGHRS and CDR2 YFSETQ. The V and J ends lost 2 bases and 1 base, in that order; junction bases with no gene match: 0. This CDR3 contains 15 residues. The CDR3 is CASSLLAGNTGELFF. In nucleotides, the CDR3 is TGCGCCAGCAGCTTACTAGCGGGGAACACCGGGGAGCTGTTTTTT.

The gene calls are TRBV4-1 and TRBJ1-4, with D tentatively TRBD1 (5 bases). CDR3 length equals 13 residues. Trimming took 3 bases from V and 14 from J, leaving 16 bases between them. Germline CDR1 is MGHRA and CDR2 is YSYEKL. CDR3: CASSHGGVRGLFF. The CDR3 nucleotides are TGCGCCAGCAGCCACGGGGGGGTCCGGGGTCTGTTTTTT.

This chain uses TRBV7-9 with TRBJ2-3; 9 nucleotides agree with TRBD2. CDR1 and CDR2 (germline): SEHNR, FQNEAQ (reference sequence). The CDR3 runs to 14 residues. J lost 6 bases, V lost 2 bases, and 3 bases had no gene match. For the CDR3, the DNA is TGTGCCAGCAGCTTACGACTAGCGGAGGATACGCAGTATTTT. This codes for CASSLRLAEDTQYF.

The gene calls are TRBV6-5 and TRBJ2-1; 7 bases fit TRBD2. This CDR3 region has 13 residues. The germline V gene encodes CDR1 MNHEY and CDR2 SVGAGI. Trimming cost V 5 bases and J 10 bases; bases outside gene matches: 8. The CDR3 region has the DNA TGTGCCAGCAGTGGCCGACTAGCACAGGAGCAGTTCTTC. Protein: CASSGRLAQEQFF.

This clone was seen a few times. This chain links TRBV2 with TRBJ1-5; D gene ambiguous. V lost 4 bases, J lost 2 bases, and 12 bases lay in between. The CDR3 sequence is 15 residues long. Germline V gene lookup returns CDR1 SNHLY and CDR2 FYNNEI. The CDR3: CASSARGGRNQPQHF. CDR3 coding DNA: TGTGCCAGCAGTGCCCGCGGAGGCCGCAATCAGCCCCAGCATTTT.

The table lists this clone with a few counts. The J gene is TRBJ1-2, the V gene TRBV15; TRBD1 matches at 10 bases. This CDR3 contains 15 residues. Germline V gene sequence: CDR1 LNHNV, CDR2 YYDKDF (reference sequence). The junction had 9 bases not matched to a gene; V was cut back by 4 bases and J by 7 bases. The CDR3 nucleotides read TGTGCCACCAGCATCAGTGGACAGGGGGAGAGTGGCTACACCTTC. Its translation: CATSISGQGESGYTF.

This clone was detected only a few times. V gene TRBV18 combines with J gene TRBJ1-4, with unresolved D. The V end was cut by 4 bases, the J end by 0 bases, with 12 bases between. The CDR3 totals 16 residues. The germline gives CDR1 KGHSH, CDR2 LQKENI. CDR3 loop: CASSQSYRATNEKLFF. DNA of the CDR3: TGTGCCAGCTCACAATCTTATCGGGCAACTAATGAAAAACTGTTTTTT.

A few counts support this clone. This chain uses TRBV25-1 with TRBJ1-2, with a weak D call TRBD1 (6 bases). Trimming pared 2 bases from V and 2 bases from J, leaving 15 bases between. The CDR3 sequence is 16 residues long. Germline CDR1 is MGHDK and CDR2 is SYGVNS. This chain's CDR3 is CASSELGRGSNYGYTF. CDR3 sequence (DNA): TGTGCCAGCAGTGAACTTGGCAGGGGATCAAACTATGGCTACACCTTC.

This clone was picked up a small number of times. The sample holds other DNA sequences that translate to the same CDR3. The rearrangement joins TRBV19 to TRBJ2-3, with 7 bases matching TRBD2. After removal of 3 bases from V and 2 bases from J, the junction contained 5 bases not matched to a gene. CDR3 length: 15 residues. Germline CDR1 reads LNHDA; CDR2 reads SQIVND (reference sequence). The CDR3 DNA reads TGTGCCAGTAGTATTTCCGGGGGGTCCACAGATACGCAGTATTTT. This encodes CASSISGGSTDTQYF.

This clone was seen a few times. The chain couples TRBV7-9 to TRBJ2-5, with 7 nucleotides matching TRBD1. Per the germline V gene, CDR1 is SEHNR and CDR2 is FQNEAQ (reference sequence). CDR3 length: 14 residues. The V segment lost 5 bases and the J segment 2 bases; nucleotides outside the gene matches: 5. The CDR3 nucleotides are TGTGCCAGCAGCGGTGACAGGGCTCAAGAGACCCAGTACTTC. Translation gives CASSGDRAQETQYF.

The chain couples TRBV4-2 to TRBJ1-6; D uncertain. The CDR3 is made up of 15 amino acids. Germline V CDR1 and CDR2: LGHNA, YNFKEQ. V shed 1 base and J shed 7 bases, with 11 bases lying between them. DNA for the CDR3: TGTGCCAGCAGCCAAGCTAGTCAGTCGAATTCACCCCTCCACTTT. Its translation: CASSQASQSNSPLHF.